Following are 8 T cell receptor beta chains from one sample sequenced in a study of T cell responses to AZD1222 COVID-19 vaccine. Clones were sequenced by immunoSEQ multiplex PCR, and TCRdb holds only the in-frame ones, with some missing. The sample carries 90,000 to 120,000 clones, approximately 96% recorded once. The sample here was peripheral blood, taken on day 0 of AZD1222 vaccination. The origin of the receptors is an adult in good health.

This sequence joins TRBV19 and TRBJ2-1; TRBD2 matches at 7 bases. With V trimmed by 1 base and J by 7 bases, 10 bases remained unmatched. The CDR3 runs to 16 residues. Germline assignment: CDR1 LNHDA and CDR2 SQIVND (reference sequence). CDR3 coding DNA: TGTGCCAGTAGTATAGCCCAAGCGGGATACGGTAATGAGCAGTTCTTC. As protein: CASSIAQAGYGNEQFF.

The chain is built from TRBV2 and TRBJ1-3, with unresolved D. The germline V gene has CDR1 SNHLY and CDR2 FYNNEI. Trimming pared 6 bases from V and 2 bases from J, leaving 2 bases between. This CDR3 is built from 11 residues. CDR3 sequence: CASSPGNTIYF. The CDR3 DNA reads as TGTGCCAGCAGCCCTGGAAACACCATATATTTT.

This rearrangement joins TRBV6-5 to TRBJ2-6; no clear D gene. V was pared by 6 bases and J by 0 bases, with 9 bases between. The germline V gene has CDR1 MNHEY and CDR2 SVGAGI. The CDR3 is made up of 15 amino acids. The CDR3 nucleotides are TGTGCCAGCAGGGGAAAAACCTCTGGGGCCAACGTCCTGACTTTC. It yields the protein CASRGKTSGANVLTF.

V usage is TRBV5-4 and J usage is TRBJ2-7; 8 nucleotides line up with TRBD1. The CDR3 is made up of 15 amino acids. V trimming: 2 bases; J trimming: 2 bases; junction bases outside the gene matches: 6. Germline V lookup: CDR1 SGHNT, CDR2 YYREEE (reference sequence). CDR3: CASSFGQGAAYEQYF. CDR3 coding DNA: TGTGCCAGCAGCTTCGGGCAGGGGGCCGCCTACGAGCAGTACTTC.

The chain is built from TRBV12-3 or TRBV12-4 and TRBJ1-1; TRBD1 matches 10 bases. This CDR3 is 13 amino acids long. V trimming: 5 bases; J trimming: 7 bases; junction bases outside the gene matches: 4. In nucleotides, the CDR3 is TGTGCCAGCAGTACGGACAGGGGGGGTGAAGCTTTCTTT. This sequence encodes CASSTDRGGEAFF.

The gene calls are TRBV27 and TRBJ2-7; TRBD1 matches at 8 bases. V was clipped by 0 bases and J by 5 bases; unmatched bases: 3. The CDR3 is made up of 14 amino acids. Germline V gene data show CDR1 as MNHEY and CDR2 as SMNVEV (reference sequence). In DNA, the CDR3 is TGTGCCAGCAGTTTATCACAGGGGGTGGACGAGCAGTACTTC. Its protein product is CASSLSQGVDEQYF.

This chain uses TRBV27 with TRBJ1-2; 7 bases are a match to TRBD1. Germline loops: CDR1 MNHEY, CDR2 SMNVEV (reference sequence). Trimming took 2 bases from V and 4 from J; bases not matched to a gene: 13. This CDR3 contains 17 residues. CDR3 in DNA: TGTGCCAGCAGTTTAGGGGGACAGCTTTACCACCCCTATGGCTACACCTTC. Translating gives CASSLGGQLYHPYGYTF.

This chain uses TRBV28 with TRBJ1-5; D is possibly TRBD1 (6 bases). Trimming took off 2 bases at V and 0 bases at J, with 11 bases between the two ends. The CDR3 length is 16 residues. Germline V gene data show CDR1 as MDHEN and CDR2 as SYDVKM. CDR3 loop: CASSLPRGYSNQPQHF. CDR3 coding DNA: TGTGCCAGCAGTTTACCCAGGGGATATAGCAATCAGCCCCAGCATTTT.